The 24 T cell receptor beta chains below come from one sample, sequenced in a study of blood T cell repertoires in COVID-19. Sequencing was performed with immunoSEQ multiplex PCR; in TCRdb, only in-frame clones are kept and a portion is missing. The table records 130,000 to 150,000 clones, about 76% of them present only once. Sequences were obtained from peripheral blood. These TCRs come from a man older than 75 with acute or convalescent COVID-19.

This clone was picked up a small number of times. The V gene is TRBV4-1, the J gene TRBJ2-2, with D tentatively TRBD1 (5 bases). Trimming shortened V by 2 bases and J by 1 base, and 14 bases separated the two germline ends. The CDR3 is 17 amino acids. Germline V gene lookup returns CDR1 MGHRA and CDR2 YSYEKL. The CDR3 here is CASSQILGTGNTGELFF. The CDR3 nucleotides are TGCGCCAGCAGCCAAATTTTAGGCACAGGGAACACCGGGGAGCTGTTTTTT.

The chain combines TRBV6-4 with TRBJ2-7, with D hard to call. Germline lookup yields CDR1 MRHNA and CDR2 SNTAGT. V was trimmed by 10 bases and J by 3 bases, leaving 13 bases between them. This CDR3 is 12 amino acids long. CDR3 sequence: CANLDLDYEQYF. CDR3 in DNA: TGTGCCAACCTCGACCTAGACTACGAGCAGTACTTC.

The chain employs TRBV28 and TRBJ1-2; 8 bases agree with TRBD1. V shed 3 bases, J shed 3 bases, and the junction held 3 bases outside the gene matches. In germline, CDR1 is MDHEN, CDR2 SYDVKM. This CDR3 has 14 residues. For the CDR3, the DNA is TGTGCCAGCAGTTTGGGCAGGGGGCACTATGGCTACACCTTC. Translating gives CASSLGRGHYGYTF.

The chain carries TRBV30 and TRBJ2-3; 9 bases align to TRBD1. The junction had 5 bases not matched to a gene; V was cut back by 3 bases and J by 4 bases. The CDR3 spans 14 residues. The germline V gene has CDR1 GTSNPN and CDR2 SVGIG (reference sequence). CDR3 sequence reads: CAWRRTGVADTQYF. The CDR3 DNA reads TGTGCCTGGAGAAGGACAGGGGTCGCAGATACGCAGTATTTT.

This chain connects TRBV7-9 to TRBJ2-5; a possible D gene is TRBD2 (6 bases). The ends were cut back, 8 bases at V and 7 bases at J, with 17 bases in the middle. The CDR3 extends over 13 amino acids. Germline CDR1 and CDR2: SEHNR and FQNEAQ (reference sequence). In nucleotides, the CDR3 is TGTGCCAGCCTCTCCAGCCCCGGGAGGACCCAGTACTTC. It encodes CASLSSPGRTQYF. Filled out from reference TRBV7-9 and TRBJ2-5, the complete variable domain reads DTGVSQNPRHKITKRGQNVTFRCDPISEHNRLYWYRQTLGQGPEFLTYFQNEAQLEKSRLLSDRFSAERPKGSFSTLEIQRTEQGDSAMYLCASLSSPGRTQYFGPGTRLLVL.

The chain uses TRBV5-1 and TRBJ1-6; perhaps TRBD1 as D (5 bases). The CDR3 is 15 residues long. Trimming left V 7 bases short and J 7 bases short, with 18 bases between. Germline loops: CDR1 SGHRS, CDR2 YFSETQ. In nucleotides, the CDR3 is TGCGCCAGCCGCCCAGGGTTGGGAGGGAATTCACCCCTCCACTTT. Translation: CASRPGLGGNSPLHF.

This chain links TRBV6-5 with TRBJ2-5, with 9 bases lining up with TRBD1. The CDR3 has 13 amino acids. The germline gives CDR1 MNHEY, CDR2 SVGAGI. Unmatched junction bases numbered 1, after V lost 7 bases and J lost 1 base. CDR3 in DNA: TGTGCCAGCATGACAGGGGGCCAAGAGACCCAGTACTTC. This sequence encodes CASMTGGQETQYF.

This clone has a handful of counts. The J gene is TRBJ2-7, the V gene TRBV7-6, with 11 bases fitting TRBD1. The CDR3 is 14 amino acids. The germline gives CDR1 SGHVS, CDR2 FNYEAQ. With V trimmed by 4 bases and J by 5 bases, 4 bases remained unmatched. As DNA, the CDR3 is TGTGCCAGCAGCTCGCCGGACAGGGGGCACGAGCAGTACTTC. It yields the protein CASSSPDRGHEQYF. Full variable domain (rest looked up from reference TRBV7-6 and TRBJ2-7): GAGVSQSPRYKVTKRGQDVALRCDPISGHVSLYWYRQALGQGPEFLTYFNYEAQQDKSGLPNDRFSAERPEGSISTLTIQRTEQRDSAMYRCASSSPDRGHEQYFGPGTRLTVT.

The chain links TRBV7-2 to TRBJ1-1, with D possibly matching TRBD1 (5 bases). This CDR3 has 13 residues. V lost 11 bases, J lost 0 bases, and 13 bases lay in between. Germline V gives CDR1 SGHTA, CDR2 FQGNSA. CDR3 bases: TGTGCCGGGGCGGAACATCTGAACACTGAAGCTTTCTTT. Translation gives CAGAEHLNTEAFF.

CDR3 nucleotides: TGTGCCAGCGGGGACGGACAGGGAGGCAATGAGCAGTTCTTC. It specifies CASGDGQGGNEQFF. The gene calls are TRBV7-2 and TRBJ2-1, with 8 nucleotides matching TRBD1. This CDR3 spans 14 amino acids. The germline V gene has CDR1 SGHTA and CDR2 FQGNSA. Losses at the gene ends were 8 bases for V and 6 bases for J; bases not matched to a gene: 9.

This chain connects TRBV29-1 to TRBJ1-1, with no clear D. V was clipped by 3 bases and J by 1 base, with 12 bases between them. CDR3 size: 14 residues. Germline V gives CDR1 SQVTM, CDR2 ANQGSEA. CDR3 DNA sequence: TGCAGCGTTGAGCAGGTATCGAGGAACACTGAAGCTTTCTTT. Its translation is CSVEQVSRNTEAFF.

The CDR3 spells CASSPLTRADTQYF. The CDR3 nucleotides read TGTGCCAGCTCACCCCTTACGAGGGCAGATACGCAGTATTTT. This chain uses TRBV18 with TRBJ2-3; possible D gene TRBD2, 5 bases. Germline V CDR1 and CDR2: KGHSH, LQKENI. This CDR3 comprises 14 residues. Trimming left V 3 bases short and J 4 bases short, with 11 bases between.

This clone was counted only a few times. The rearrangement uses TRBV28 and TRBJ2-1; 8 bases line up with TRBD2. Looked up from germline, CDR1 is MDHEN and CDR2 is SYDVKM. V was clipped by 6 bases and J by 1 base; unmatched bases: 5. CDR3 length: 15 amino acids. The CDR3 DNA reads TGTGCCAGCAGCTTAGCGGGACGATCCTACAATGAGCAGTTCTTC. Translating it yields CASSLAGRSYNEQFF. Filled out from reference TRBV28 and TRBJ2-1, the complete variable domain reads DVKVTQSSRYLVKRTGEKVFLECVQDMDHENMFWYRQDPGLGLRLIYFSYDVKMKEKGDIPEGYSVSREKKERFSLILESASTNQTSMYLCASSLAGRSYNEQFFGPGTRLTVL.

This chain uses TRBV7-3 with TRBJ2-3, with TRBD2 as a possible D gene (6 bases). The CDR3 covers 14 residues. Trimming pared 5 bases from V and 6 bases from J, leaving 15 bases between. The germline CDR1 and CDR2 sequences are SGHTA and FQGTGA. The chain's CDR3 is CASSQSVGRDTQYF. CDR3 DNA sequence: TGTGCCAGCAGCCAATCTGTGGGGAGGGATACGCAGTATTTT.

The chain combines TRBV2 with TRBJ2-5; no clear D. Germline V gene data show CDR1 as SNHLY and CDR2 as FYNNEI. With 4 bases removed from V and 0 bases from J, the gap between germline ends came to 9 bases. The CDR3 covers 14 residues. DNA for the CDR3: TGTGCCAGCAGTGTCTTGTCGGACCAAGAGACCCAGTACTTC. Protein product: CASSVLSDQETQYF.

This chain joins TRBV6-5 and TRBJ2-7; D perhaps matches TRBD2 (5 bases). The germline V gene encodes CDR1 MNHEY and CDR2 SVGAGI. Deletions cut 6 bases from V and 6 bases from J, with 12 bases between. The CDR3 covers 12 residues. The CDR3 reads CASRSAAPEQYF. In nucleotides, the CDR3 is TGTGCCAGCAGGTCAGCGGCCCCCGAGCAGTACTTC.

The rearrangement links TRBV27 to TRBJ2-5; D remains unclear. The CDR3 is 13 residues long. Germline CDR1 is MNHEY and CDR2 is SMNVEV (reference sequence). Trimming removed 0 bases from V and 2 bases from J, with 4 bases in between. The CDR3 reads CASSLSTQETQYF. The CDR3 region has the DNA TGTGCCAGCAGTTTATCCACACAAGAGACCCAGTACTTC.

V is TRBV4-3 and J is TRBJ2-1; the D is unclear. CDR3 length equals 14 residues. Deletions cut 0 bases from V and 15 bases from J, with 18 bases between. Per the germline V gene, CDR1 is LGHNA and CDR2 is YSLEER. CDR3 DNA: TGCGCCAGCAGCCAAGATTGGGCAGCCCCCATCCCGTTCTTC. This codes for CASSQDWAAPIPFF.

The chain employs TRBV19 and TRBJ2-5; D unclear. Per the germline V gene, CDR1 is LNHDA and CDR2 is SQIVND (reference sequence). V was trimmed by 4 bases and J by 5 bases, leaving 11 bases between them. CDR3 length equals 13 residues. The CDR3 here is CASSRGRWETQYF. The CDR3 DNA sequence: TGTGCCAGTAGTAGAGGCCGGTGGGAGACCCAGTACTTC.

This clone has a handful of counts. The gene calls are TRBV10-3 and TRBJ2-2; TRBD2 agrees at 7 bases. Trimming at V came to 6 bases and at J to 5 bases, leaving 15 bases not matched to a gene. This CDR3 is 17 amino acids long. CDR1 and CDR2 from the germline V gene are ENHRY and SYGVKD. The DNA of the CDR3 is TGTGCCATCAGCGGTATAGCGGGCCCAGGAGGGACCGGGGAGCTGTTTTTT. Translation gives CAISGIAGPGGTGELFF.

This clone was seen more than once but under ten times. The rearrangement links TRBV2 to TRBJ2-5; TRBD1 matches 7 bases. The germline gives CDR1 SNHLY, CDR2 FYNNEI. J lost 0 bases, V lost 4 bases, and 8 bases had no gene match. The CDR3 runs 16 residues. CDR3 protein: CASSAGQAAYQETQYF. In DNA form, the CDR3 reads TGTGCCAGCAGTGCTGGACAGGCGGCCTACCAAGAGACCCAGTACTTC. Filled out from reference TRBV2 and TRBJ2-5, the complete variable domain reads EPEVTQTPSHQVTQMGQEVILRCVPISNHLYFYWYRQILGQKVEFLVSFYNNEISEKSEIFDDQFSVERPDGSNFTLKIRSTKLEDSAMYFCASSAGQAAYQETQYFGPGTRLLVL.

The chain joins TRBV18 to TRBJ1-1; D unresolved. Trimming pared 2 bases from V and 4 bases from J, leaving 14 bases between. The CDR3 is made up of 15 amino acids. Germline lookup yields CDR1 KGHSH and CDR2 LQKENI. The CDR3 reads CASSPIVPPSTEAFF. For the CDR3, the DNA is TGTGCCAGCTCACCAATAGTACCCCCGAGCACTGAAGCTTTCTTT.

V usage is TRBV9 and J usage is TRBJ1-1, with 8 bases aligning to TRBD1. Germline V CDR1 and CDR2: SGDLS, YYNGEE. J was trimmed by 6 bases and V by 4 bases; bases with no gene match: 8. There are 14 residues in the CDR3. The CDR3: CASSPRTGPPEAFF. The CDR3 region has the DNA TGTGCCAGCAGCCCGCGGACAGGGCCCCCTGAAGCTTTCTTT.

This chain joins TRBV2 and TRBJ1-2; D may be TRBD1 (6 bases). V lost 5 bases and J lost 4, with 17 bases in between. Germline values: CDR1 SNHLY, CDR2 FYNNEI. The CDR3 covers 15 residues. This CDR3 reads CASSQAGGAGYGYTF. CDR3 nucleotides: TGTGCCAGCAGTCAGGCGGGGGGGGCAGGCTATGGCTACACCTTC. The full variable domain, with the rest looked up from reference TRBV2 and TRBJ1-2, is EPEVTQTPSHQVTQMGQEVILRCVPISNHLYFYWYRQILGQKVEFLVSFYNNEISEKSEIFDDQFSVERPDGSNFTLKIRSTKLEDSAMYFCASSQAGGAGYGYTFGSGTRLTVV.